This TCR beta chain comes out of a study of cytomegalovirus exposure and HLA in healthy donors. General study results and limits: First-cohort TCR clusters were later found to tend to co-occur in the roughly 120 validation repertoires. Approximately 160 TCR beta chains were listed as cytomegalovirus-associated.

TCRdb's copy holds only in-frame clones and misses some; the assay was immunoSEQ multiplex PCR. The profile shows some 160,000 clones, 90% to 95% of them singletons. V was clipped by 2 bases and J by 5 bases; unmatched bases: 8. Germline CDR1 ENHRY, CDR2 SYGVKD. The CDR3 spans 15 residues. Comment on this clone: Its antigen is undetermined.

The sequenced material came from PBMCs. This TCR was recovered from a man younger than 35 in good health and CMV-seronegative. This chain joins TRBV10-3 and TRBJ1-1; 7 positions agree with TRBD1. This CDR3 reads CAISETTGWGTEAFF. The CDR3 DNA is TGTGCCATCAGTGAGACGACAGGGTGGGGGACTGAAGCTTTCTTT.